This T cell receptor (beta chain) was recovered during a study of cytomegalovirus exposure and HLA in healthy donors. Overall study context: Earlier, 100 million or so unique TCR beta sequences were recovered from 200 million or so T cells by an analysis.

Healthy bone marrow donors supplied every sample. In the PCR, 60 Vbeta and 13 Jbeta primers were used. TCRdb keeps only in-frame clones here, not all; method: immunoSEQ multiplex PCR. The table has 190,000 or so clones, roughly 87% seen once; the top ten hold around 1.5%. Sequenced input: PBMCs. This TCR came from a man over 45 in good health and CMV-seronegative.

As DNA, the CDR3 is TGTGCCAGCTCACCGGCGGTTAGGGAAAAACTGTTTTTT. Translating it yields CASSPAVREKLFF. The chain links TRBV18 to TRBJ1-4; D unresolved. The CDR3 sequence is 13 residues long. V was shortened by 3 bases and J by 8 bases, with 10 bases between the two germline ends. Per germline, CDR1 KGHSH and CDR2 LQKENI.